This TCR beta chain is drawn from a study of response to subunit inactivated influenza vaccine. Study-wide points: Each seasonal influenza vaccination, the authors suggested, recruits few new T cells.

On this clonotype: Antigen unknown.

Germline CDR1 reads MNHEY; CDR2 reads SVGEGT. This CDR3 is built from 14 residues. V shed 2 bases and J shed 3 bases, with 9 bases lying between them. TCRdb re-derived calls from the RT-PCR reads in MiXCR, one entry per CDR3 protein. The sample includes 630,000 or so distinct CDR3 sequences, around 14% of them seen just once. The rearrangement uses TRBV6-2 or TRBV6-3 and TRBJ2-3; D unclear. The source is a middle-aged man who received an inactivated influenza vaccine. Source: PBMCs from blood, taken 11 to 12 days after vaccination. For the CDR3, the DNA is TGTGCCAGCAGTTACGTTATCCTAACAGATACGCAGTATTTT. As protein: CASSYVILTDTQYF.